A selection of T cell receptor beta chains follows, all from one sample in a study of PD-1 blockade in classical Hodgkin lymphoma. The protocol was immunoSEQ multiplex PCR, while the TCRdb copy is restricted to in-frame clones and leaves out a portion. The sample carries 26,000 or so clones, 72% recorded once. Here the sequenced sample was peripheral blood mononuclear cells (PBMCs), taken before the fourth cycle of nivolumab. The receptors were sampled from a human donor with classical Hodgkin lymphoma. The CDR3 runs from the conserved cysteine through the conserved F or W. The D gene is left open where the match is weak. Rows may omit the clone size; those that give it use once, few, many or a size class.

abundance	j_gene	d_gene	len	v_gene	CDR3nt	CDR3aa
once	TRBJ2-7	TRBD2	15	TRBV28	TGTGCCAGCAGTACTCTAGCGGGAGGCTCCTACGAGCAGTACTTC	CASSTLAGGSYEQYF
-	TRBJ2-7	TRBD2	16	TRBV6-1	TGTGCCAGCAGTGAAGGATGGGGGGGAGGGTCCTACGAGCAGTACTTC	CASSEGWGGGSYEQYF
-	TRBJ2-7	TRBD1	16	TRBV19	TGTGCCAGTAGTATGGTGCCGGGACAGGGCATCTACGAGCAGTACTTC	CASSMVPGQGIYEQYF
-	TRBJ2-7	TRBD1	15	TRBV6-1	TGTGCCAGCAGTGCCCAAGACAGGGCGCCCGCCGAGCAGTACTTC	CASSAQDRAPAEQYF
few	TRBJ2-2	-	15	TRBV9	TGTGCCAGCAGCCCCCGCGCCGGGACCACCGGGGAGCTGTTTTTT	CASSPRAGTTGELFF
-	TRBJ1-3	-	15	TRBV9	TGTGCCAGCAGCGTATTGGGGGTCTCTGGAAACACCATATATTTT	CASSVLGVSGNTIYF
-	TRBJ1-6	TRBD1	15	TRBV6-1	TGTGCCAGCAGTAGGACCGGGACAGGGGATTCACCCCTCCACTTT	CASSRTGTGDSPLHF
-	TRBJ2-2	-	15	TRBV9	TGTGCCAGCAGCGTGCGGGGTCGGGGCACCGGGGAGCTGTTTTTT	CASSVRGRGTGELFF
-	TRBJ2-7	-	12	TRBV2	TGTGCCAGCAGCGGGACAAACTACGAGCAGTACTTC	CASSGTNYEQYF
-	TRBJ2-2	-	15	TRBV25-1	TGTGCCAGCAGTGAATATAGGGAGGAGTGGCAGGAGCTGTTTTTT	CASSEYREEWQELFF
-	TRBJ2-5	-	14	TRBV7-2	TGTGCCAGCAGCTTAGCATCTAGTCCGCTGCCCCAGTACTTC	CASSLASSPLPQYF
-	TRBJ2-7	TRBD1	14	TRBV9	TGTGCCAGCAGCGACCGGGACAGTAATCGAGAGCAGTACTTC	CASSDRDSNREQYF
-	TRBJ2-3	TRBD2	16	TRBV7-6	TGTGCCAGCAGCTTACAAGCGGGGGGAATCACAGATACGCAGTATTTT	CASSLQAGGITDTQYF
-	TRBJ2-2	TRBD1	13	TRBV4-1	TGCGCCAGCAGCGCCACAGGGGCCGGGGAGCTGTTTTTT	CASSATGAGELFF
-	TRBJ1-4	TRBD1	14	TRBV15	TGTGCCACCAGCTGGGGAACAGGGGTTGAAAAACTGTTTTTT	CATSWGTGVEKLFF
-	TRBJ2-1	TRBD2	14	TRBV9	TGTGCCAGCAGCGAAAGCGGGAACCCCAATGAGCAGTTCTTC	CASSESGNPNEQFF
once	TRBJ2-5	TRBD1	15	TRBV11-2	TGTGCCAGCAGCTTAGGAGGGACAGAACAAGAGACCCAGTACTTC	CASSLGGTEQETQYF
-	TRBJ2-3	TRBD2	17	TRBV6-1	TGTGCCAGCAGTGAAGCGGATAGCGGGATGGGCACAGATACGCAGTATTTT	CASSEADSGMGTDTQYF
-	TRBJ1-5	-	11	TRBV19	TGTGCCAGTAGTGAGCAGGGGCCCCAGCATTTT	CASSEQGPQHF
few	TRBJ2-7	-	15	TRBV27	TGTGCCAGCAGTTTGCGTCCCATGCGGTCCTACGAGCAGTACTTC	CASSLRPMRSYEQYF
few	TRBJ1-2	-	12	TRBV28	TGTGCCAGCAGTTTACGGAACTATGGCTACACCTTC	CASSLRNYGYTF
few	TRBJ2-6	TRBD1	16	TRBV19	TGTGCCAGTAGAGCAGGGACAGTCCTTGGGGCCAACGTCCTGACTTTC	CASRAGTVLGANVLTF
-	TRBJ1-2	-	13	TRBV30	TGTGCCTGGAGTGGACAGGCTAACTATGGCTACACCTTC	CAWSGQANYGYTF
-	TRBJ1-5	-	16	TRBV28	TGTGCCAGCAGTTTATGGGGACGCGGTAGCAATCAGCCCCAGCATTTT	CASSLWGRGSNQPQHF
-	TRBJ2-5	-	14	TRBV6-1	TGTGCCAGCAGTGAACCACTCTATCAAGAGACCCAGTACTTC	CASSEPLYQETQYF
-	TRBJ1-4	-	14	TRBV19	TGTGCCAGTAGTCTTGGACCATCGGGGGAAAAACTGTTTTTT	CASSLGPSGEKLFF
few	TRBJ1-2	-	14	TRBV29-1	TGCAGCGTAGATCGTGGGGAGATAAACTATGGCTACACCTTC	CSVDRGEINYGYTF
few	TRBJ2-2	TRBD1	12	TRBV30	TGTGCCGTAGGGGGCGGAGTCGGGGAGCTGTTTTTT	CAVGGGVGELFF
once	TRBJ2-1	-	11	TRBV10-2	TGCGCCAGCACAGGGGACAATGAGCAGTTCTTC	CASTGDNEQFF
-	TRBJ2-7	TRBD2	12	TRBV7-2	TGTGCCAGCAGCTCCGGGACTAACGAGCAGTACTTC	CASSSGTNEQYF
-	TRBJ1-2	TRBD1	14	TRBV5-1	TGCGCCAGCAGCTTGGGGGACAGGCAATCTGGCTACACCTTC	CASSLGDRQSGYTF
-	TRBJ2-3	-	15	TRBV13	TGTGCCAGCAGCTTCCGGGTCTTAGGGACAGATACGCAGTATTTT	CASSFRVLGTDTQYF
-	TRBJ1-2	-	11	TRBV30	TGTGCCTGGACCTACAGCGGTGGCTACACCTTC	CAWTYSGGYTF
-	TRBJ1-1	-	13	TRBV29-1	TGCAGCACCTGGTCACAGATGAACACTGAAGCTTTCTTT	CSTWSQMNTEAFF
-	TRBJ2-3	TRBD1	15	TRBV7-2	TGTGCCAGCAGCCTGCGGACAGGGACCACAGATACGCAGTATTTT	CASSLRTGTTDTQYF
-	TRBJ1-2	-	14	TRBV6-5	TGTGCCAGCAGTTACTCGGGCAGGGGCTATGGCTACACCTTC	CASSYSGRGYGYTF
few	TRBJ1-4	TRBD1	16	TRBV5-4	TGTGCCAGCAGCTTGGGGACAGGCGCAACTAATGAAAAACTGTTTTTT	CASSLGTGATNEKLFF
-	TRBJ2-7	-	13	TRBV6-4	TGTGCCAGCAGTAGATTCTCGGGCAGCGAGCAGTACTTC	CASSRFSGSEQYF
few	TRBJ2-1	-	17	TRBV27	TGTGCCAGCAGTTTGGTCCCATGGGTTAGCTCCTACAATGAGCAGTTCTTC	CASSLVPWVSSYNEQFF
-	TRBJ1-2	-	15	TRBV7-8	TGTGCCAGCAGCTTGACAACTCAGGGAGTTCATGGCTACACCTTC	CASSLTTQGVHGYTF
few	TRBJ1-1	-	14	TRBV5-1	TGCGCCAGCAGCTCGGAGATTCTGAACACTGAAGCTTTCTTT	CASSSEILNTEAFF
-	TRBJ1-5	-	14	TRBV19	TGTGCCAGTAGTATTTTGGGCCCCCGGGAGCCCCAGCATTTT	CASSILGPREPQHF
-	TRBJ2-1	TRBD2	15	TRBV7-3	TGTGCCAGCAGCTTAGTGGGCGGGAGCGGAAATGAGCAGTTCTTC	CASSLVGGSGNEQFF
few	TRBJ2-3	-	14	TRBV13	TGTGCCAGCAGCTTAGGACATAGCACAGATACGCAGTATTTT	CASSLGHSTDTQYF
-	TRBJ2-7	-	13	TRBV15	TGTGCCACCAGCCCTGACACCGGGATCGAGCAGTACTTC	CATSPDTGIEQYF
-	TRBJ2-1	-	14	TRBV29-1	TGCAGCGCTGGGGGGGCCCTACTTGACGATGAGCAGTTCTTC	CSAGGALLDDEQFF
-	TRBJ1-2	-	10	TRBV5-1	TGCGCCAGCATTGGTGGGGGGGCTCACTTC	CASIGGGAHF
-	TRBJ2-2	-	15	TRBV19	TGTGCCAGTAGTATAGGCCGAGGGAACACCGGGGAGCTGTTTTTT	CASSIGRGNTGELFF
-	TRBJ1-1	-	15	TRBV27	TGTGCCAGCAGTGGGGGTCTTAAGGGGAGCACTGAAGCTTTCTTT	CASSGGLKGSTEAFF
-	TRBJ1-1	TRBD1	15	TRBV18	TGTGCCAGCTCACCAAAGACAGGGGAGAACACTGAAGCTTTCTTT	CASSPKTGENTEAFF
-	TRBJ2-3	TRBD1	15	TRBV6-6	TGTGCCAGCAGCCCCGGGACAGGGGGTAAAGATACGCAGTATTTT	CASSPGTGGKDTQYF